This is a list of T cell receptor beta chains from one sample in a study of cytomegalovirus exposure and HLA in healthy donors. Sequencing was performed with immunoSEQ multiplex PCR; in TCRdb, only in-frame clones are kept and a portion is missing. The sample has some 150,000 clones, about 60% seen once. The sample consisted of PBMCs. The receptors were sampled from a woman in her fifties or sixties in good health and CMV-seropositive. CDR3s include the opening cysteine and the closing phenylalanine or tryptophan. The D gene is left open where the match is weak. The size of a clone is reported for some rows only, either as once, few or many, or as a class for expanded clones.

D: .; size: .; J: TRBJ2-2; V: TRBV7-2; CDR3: CASSHYTGELFF; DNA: TGTGCCAGCAGCCATTACACCGGGGAGCTGTTTTTT
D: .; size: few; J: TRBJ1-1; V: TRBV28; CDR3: CASTSLGGVETEAFF; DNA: TGTGCCAGCACCTCCTTAGGGGGAGTAGAGACTGAAGCTTTCTTT
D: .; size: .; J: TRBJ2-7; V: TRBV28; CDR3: CASSRGGASYEQYF; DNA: TGTGCCAGTAGTCGTGGAGGGGCTTCCTACGAGCAGTACTTC
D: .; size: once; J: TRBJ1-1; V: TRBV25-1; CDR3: CASSETALNTEAFF; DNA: TGTGCCAGCAGTGAGACAGCTTTGAACACTGAAGCTTTCTTT
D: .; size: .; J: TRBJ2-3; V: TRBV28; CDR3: CASSLLAGARDTQYF; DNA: TGTGCCAGCAGTTTACTCGCGGGGGCCAGGGATACGCAGTATTTT
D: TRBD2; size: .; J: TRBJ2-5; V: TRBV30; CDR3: CATERDGETQYF; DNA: TGTGCCACCGAGCGGGACGGTGAGACCCAGTACTTC
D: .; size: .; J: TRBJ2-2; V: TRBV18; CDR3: CASSPSGTTSRELFF; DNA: TGTGCCAGCTCACCTTCCGGGACAACATCCCGGGAGCTGTTTTTT
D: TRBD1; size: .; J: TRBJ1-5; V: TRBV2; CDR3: CASSNPPGQGASLPTQPQHF; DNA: TGTGCCAGCAGTAATCCCCCGGGACAGGGGGCTTCCCTCCCAACCCAGCCCCAGCATTTT
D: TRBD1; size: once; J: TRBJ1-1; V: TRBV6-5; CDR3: CASSWGTGRTRTEAFF; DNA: TGTGCCAGCAGTTGGGGGACAGGGAGGACGAGGACTGAAGCTTTCTTT
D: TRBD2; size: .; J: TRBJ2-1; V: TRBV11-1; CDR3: CASSFISGTYNEQFF; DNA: TGTGCCAGCAGCTTTATCAGCGGGACCTACAATGAGCAGTTCTTC
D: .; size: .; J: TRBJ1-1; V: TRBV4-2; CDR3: CASSQASLGATEAFF; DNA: TGTGCCAGCAGCCAAGCCTCCCTGGGAGCTACTGAAGCTTTCTTT
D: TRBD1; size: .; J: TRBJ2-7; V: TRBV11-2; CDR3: CASSLDRYSYEQYF; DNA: TGTGCCAGCAGCTTGGACAGGTACTCCTACGAGCAGTACTTC
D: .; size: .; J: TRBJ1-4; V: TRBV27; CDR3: CASSFTVNEKLFF; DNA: TGTGCCAGCAGTTTCACAGTTAATGAAAAACTGTTTTTT
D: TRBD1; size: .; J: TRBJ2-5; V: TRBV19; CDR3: CASSQPEGAETQYF; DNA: TGTGCCAGTAGTCAACCCGAGGGGGCAGAGACCCAGTACTTC
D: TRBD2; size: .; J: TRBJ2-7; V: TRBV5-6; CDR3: CASSFQVILAESYEQYF; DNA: TGTGCCAGCAGCTTCCAGGTGATCCTAGCGGAATCCTACGAGCAGTACTTC
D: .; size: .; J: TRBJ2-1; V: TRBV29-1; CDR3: CSVDEGYNEQFF; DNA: TGCAGCGTCGACGAGGGTTACAATGAGCAGTTCTTC
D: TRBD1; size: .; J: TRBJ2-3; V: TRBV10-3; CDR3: CAIGDRPDTQYF; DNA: TGTGCCATCGGGGACAGGCCAGATACGCAGTATTTT
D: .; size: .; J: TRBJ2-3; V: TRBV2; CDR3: CASSVQKSTDTQYF; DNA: TGTGCCAGCAGTGTACAGAAAAGCACAGATACGCAGTATTTT
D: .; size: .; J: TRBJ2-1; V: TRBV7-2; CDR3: CASSSQAGMNEQFF; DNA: TGTGCCAGCAGCTCCCAGGCCGGAATGAATGAGCAGTTCTTC
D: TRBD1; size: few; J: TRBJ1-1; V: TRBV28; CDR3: CASSLPTGFTEAFF; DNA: TGTGCCAGCAGTTTGCCGACAGGGTTCACTGAAGCTTTCTTT
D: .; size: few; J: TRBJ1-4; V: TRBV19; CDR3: CASSPPDSVWEKLFF; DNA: TGTGCCAGTAGTCCACCGGACAGTGTATGGGAAAAACTGTTTTTT
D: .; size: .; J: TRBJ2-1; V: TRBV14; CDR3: CASSQEISRKHNEQFF; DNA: TGTGCCAGCAGCCAAGAAATTTCCAGGAAACACAATGAGCAGTTCTTC